This T cell receptor (beta chain) comes out of a study of identical twins. Regarding the study as a whole: Those out-of-frame alpha sequences shared by twins showed an excess of low generation probability. Insertions were reduced in abundant cord blood beta clonotypes but not in memory repertoires.

Germline loops: CDR1 LNHDA, CDR2 SQIVND (reference sequence). The junction had 6 bases not matched to a gene; V was cut back by 2 bases and J by 7 bases. The CDR3 is made up of 15 amino acids. Template switching created a universal primer site, and the cDNA included unique molecular identifiers. TCRdb re-called the 5' RACE reads through MiXCR, storing one row per CDR3 protein. The data show 550,000 to 800,000 distinct CDR3 sequences, about 7.6% seen once. This clonotype came up a few times. Its antigen is still unknown. A further study also used this sample, focusing on yellow fever vaccine responses in identical twins.

The receptor was isolated from a woman aged 18-29 years in good health. Sequenced: PBMCs. The chain carries TRBV19 and TRBJ2-2; 8 bases line up with TRBD2. CDR3 in DNA: TGTGCCAGTAGTATACCCGGGAGGGCCTACGGGGAGCTGTTTTTT. Translated, it gives CASSIPGRAYGELFF.